This T cell receptor (beta chain) was recovered during a study of CD8+ T cells in alopecia areata (dated by TCRdb to 2016 to 2019). General notes on the study: Treated patients were enrolled in an open-label pilot trial of oral tofacitinib, 5 to 10 mg twice daily, for moderate-to-severe alopecia areata. Patients stayed on tofacitinib for 6 to 18 months and then had 6 months of follow-up off drug so that delayed response and recurrence could be assessed. In treated patients, disease severity was measured using the SALT score, which gives the percentage of scalp surface area affected. High-throughput TCRbeta sequencing was used to examine T cell clonal expansion in alopecia areata in both the C3H/HeJ mouse model and human patients. On the human side, TCRbeta sequencing was run on scalp tissue and on sorted CD4+ and CD8+ peripheral blood T cells from healthy controls and from alopecia areata patients with either patchy or totalis/universalis disease. Biopsies were taken from tofacitinib-treated patients at baseline and at 4 and 24 weeks of treatment, and a later scalp biopsy was taken in several of the tofacitinib-treated patients. Clonality in the scalp was compared among normal scalp (n=4), patchy alopecia areata scalp (n=8), and alopecia totalis/universalis scalp (n=8). The RNA source kit depended on sample type: the PAXgene miRNA kit for fixed scalp, the miRNeasy kit for PBMCs, and the RNeasy kit for mouse skin. Amplification of TCRbeta CDR3 regions was done by immunoSEQ multiplex PCR using 35 Vbeta forward primers and 13 Jbeta reverse primers.

What the work shows at the level of the full study, not this receptor alone: Shared TCR sequences between patients were less evident than in mice, which may be partly attributable to HLA diversity in the patient population. Unlike mouse skin, where gammadelta T cells dominate, normal human skin contains resident alphabeta T cells that get sequenced too, which complicates analysis of the scalp TCR repertoire. Because the treated cohort was small and included a single nonresponder, larger studies are needed to assess links between baseline CD8+ expansion and response. Compared with normal scalp, lesional scalp, particularly in alopecia totalis/universalis, had higher clonality and more expanded CD8+ clones, which suggests antigenic drive. During tofacitinib treatment, many expanded lesional clones remained in scalp and blood, and this persistence may partly explain relapse after treatment is stopped. Tofacitinib significantly lowered scalp clonality and the number of expanded CD8+ clones among the top 100 scalp clones.

Library generation was performed with the immunoSEQ multiplex PCR assay. To provide template for TCR sequencing, every sample had RNA extracted and reverse transcribed into cDNA. SuperScript III was used for first-strand cDNA synthesis, primed with a 2:1 mix of oligo-dT and random hexamers. A synthetic immune receptor repertoire was used to gauge amplification bias, and whatever bias remained was removed computationally. In the source study's methods: Raw reads were preprocessed for error removal, and CDR3 was defined according to IMGT conventions as running from the conserved cysteine to phenylalanine. Clonality was calculated as 1 minus Shannon entropy normalized by log2 of the number of productive unique TCRs. Scalp TCRbeta sequences were cross-referenced with sorted blood CD4 and CD8 repertoires so that the CD4 or CD8 identity of scalp clones could be inferred. Sourced from immuneACCESS, this table was stored by TCRdb with only in-frame sequences that have V and J called. A share of the clones is absent; for the studies checked, an unresolved V gene accounts for under half, and the remainder has no known explanation. The V and J calls and the clone size are those of that table, but D and trimming were determined from the DNA. Here the sample has 100,000 to 140,000 clones; roughly 84% occur a single time. Of the sample, around 25% falls within the top ten clones.

Taken with the paper, the label for time point translates to: about 25 weeks on oral tofacitinib. This specimen's treatment or condition label, interpreted: oral pan-JAK inhibitor, 5-10 mg twice daily. Lesional scalp punch biopsies and peripheral blood were obtained from alopecia areata patients. PBMCs were isolated by density centrifugation and stained for CD3, CD4 and CD8, and CD4+ and CD8+ T cells were sorted on a FACSAria. Points on this clone: There is no known antigen for this receptor. Base qualities are not provided; no much larger clone lies one nucleotide away.

The germline V gene (reference sequence) specifies GTSNPN as CDR1 and SVGIG as CDR2. V gives up 5 bases and J gives up 0 bases, and the segment between their germline ends measures 11 bases. CDR3 length: 14 amino acids, cysteine to phenylalanine. CDR3 DNA is the only sequence kept; it has 42 bases, read in frame from the first base. Sequenced material: CD8+ T cells sorted from blood, taken at week 24, from a patient treated with tofacitinib. Recombination joined TRBV30 with TRBJ1-5, with no confident D gene call. This TCR was recovered from a human donor with alopecia areata. The DNA sequence is given as TGTGCCTGGGGTGGGAGTTATAGCAATCAGCCCCAGCATTTT. It is translated as CAWGGSYSNQPQHF.